This T cell receptor (beta chain) was captured in a study of beta chain features in type 1 diabetes. A few counts support this clone. The antigen is unknown. Findings of the study overall: These data did not resolve whether HLA type affects TCRB rearrangement. TCRB CDR3s from Type 1 diabetes patients were moderately but significantly shorter in all four CD4+ subsets. A PCR bias possibly favoring shorter templates would apply equally to patients and controls.

Reverse transcribing all isolated RNA meant expressed TCRB transcripts were sequenced. Naive, central memory and regulatory T cell samples came to a mean of about 3.9 million reads. Method: immunoSEQ multiplex PCR; TCRdb's copy keeps in-frame clones and lacks some. The table records nearly 700,000 clones, around an eighth of them present only once. V was pared by 0 bases and J by 14 bases, with 8 bases between. The CDR3 is made up of 12 amino acids. The germline V gene has CDR1 SGHDN and CDR2 FVKESK. Specimen: naive CD4+ T cells from blood. This chain uses TRBV14 with TRBJ1-6; D gene ambiguous. The receptor was isolated from a man younger than 35 with type 1 diabetes. The CDR3 bases are TGTGCCAGCAGCCAAGATAGATCCACCCTCCACTTT. This translates into CASSQDRSTLHF.